This T cell receptor (beta chain) was documented in a study of post-analysis software for immune sequencing data. Study-wide points: Samples from a shared batch, those prepared together, strongly co-clustered by F measure. Elevated frequency relative to controls characterized several TRBV segments in patients, TRBV5-6, TRBV5-1 and TRBV20-1 among them. Compared with controls, patients showed significantly lower normalized Chao1 diversity.

Germline CDR1 LGHDT, CDR2 YNNKEL (reference sequence). The V segment lost 4 bases and the J segment 2 bases; nucleotides outside the gene matches: 4. This CDR3 is 15 amino acids long. Presence of unique molecular identifiers characterized the TCR beta cDNA libraries. TCRdb re-called the PCR reads through MiXCR, storing one row per CDR3 protein. The sample yields roughly 540,000 distinct CDR3 sequences, around 31% seen once. A remark on this clonotype: Its antigen is not identified.

The receptor comes from a girl aged 2-17 years with multiple sclerosis. V and J are TRBV3-1 and TRBJ1-5, with 8 nucleotides matching TRBD1. Sequencing used blood. The CDR3 spells CASSRGQGGNQPQHF. For the CDR3, the DNA is TGTGCCAGCAGCCGCGGACAGGGTGGCAATCAGCCCCAGCATTTT.